This is a list of T cell receptor beta chains from one sample in a study of blood T cells in healthy people across ages. TCRdb independently ran MiXCR on the 5' RACE reads; one entry per CDR3 protein. The sample lists hundreds of thousands of distinct CDR3 sequences, about 62% seen once, with 25% to 35% in the top ten. The sequenced material came from blood. These receptors were taken from a man aged 25 to 40 in good health. The CDR3 runs from the conserved cysteine through the conserved F or W. The D gene is left open where the match is weak. Not every row has a clone size; where given, it reads once, few, many or a size class.

>TRBD1|-|TRBV20-1|TRBJ2-1
CSASPGQYNEQFF
TGCAGTGCTAGTCCGGGACAGTACAATGAGCAGTTCTTC
>-|few|TRBV11-2|TRBJ2-1
CASSLDRAENEQFF
TGTGCCAGCAGCTTAGACCGAGCCGAAAATGAGCAGTTCTTC
>-|few|TRBV4-2|TRBJ1-1
CASSPVLNTEAFF
TGTGCCAGCAGCCCGGTACTAAACACTGAAGCTTTCTTT
>-|-|TRBV9|TRBJ2-5
CASSVDPQGRLPGETQYF
TGTGCCAGCAGCGTAGATCCCCAGGGACGCCTACCCGGAGAGACCCAGTACTTC
>-|-|TRBV9|TRBJ2-3
CASSFNPSGRLDTQYF
TGTGCCAGCAGCTTCAACCCCTCGGGACGATTAGATACGCAGTATTTT
>-|few|TRBV28|TRBJ2-6
CAILDGSSGANVLTF
TGTGCCATCCTAGACGGAAGCTCTGGGGCCAACGTCCTGACTTTC
>-|-|TRBV20-1|TRBJ1-5
CSARAAVHLYSNQPQHF
TGCAGTGCTAGAGCGGCGGTGCATCTATATAGCAATCAGCCCCAGCATTTT
>TRBD2|-|TRBV6-5|TRBJ2-7
CASSYGVAGGYEQYF
TGTGCCAGCAGTTACGGGGTAGCGGGGGGTTACGAGCAGTACTTC
>-|-|TRBV20-1|TRBJ1-2
CSARRTGRTNYGYTF
TGCAGTGCTAGACGGACTGGGAGGACTAACTATGGCTACACCTTC
>-|few|TRBV5-1|TRBJ2-4
CASSNGTGHIQYF
TGCGCCAGCAGCAACGGGACGGGACACATTCAGTACTTC
>-|-|TRBV14|TRBJ2-7
CASSQGFPSSYEQYF
TGTGCCAGCAGCCAAGGCTTTCCGAGCTCCTACGAGCAGTACTTC
>-|-|TRBV30|TRBJ2-5
CAWVSWETQYF
TGTGCCTGGGTGTCGTGGGAGACCCAGTACTTC
>TRBD1|-|TRBV20-1|TRBJ2-3
CSATGTGRTDTQYF
TGCAGTGCTACAGGGACAGGGAGGACAGATACGCAGTATTTT
>TRBD1|few|TRBV29-1|TRBJ1-4
CSVGTGGGEKLFF
TGCAGCGTCGGGACAGGGGGCGGTGAAAAACTGTTTTTT
>-|-|TRBV5-5|TRBJ2-1
CASANRTDLSYNEQFF
TGTGCCAGCGCAAATAGGACAGACCTCTCCTACAATGAGCAGTTCTTC
>TRBD2|-|TRBV12-3/TRBV12-4|TRBJ2-1
CASSWVGGASFEQFF
TGTGCCAGCAGTTGGGTCGGGGGGGCCTCATTTGAGCAGTTCTTC
>-|few|TRBV7-9|TRBJ2-7
CASSPVPSYYEQYF
TGTGCCAGCAGCCCAGTGCCTAGCTACTACGAGCAGTACTTC
>TRBD2|once|TRBV11-3|TRBJ2-1
CASSSLLAGETCNEQFF
TGTGCCAGCAGCTCCCTACTAGCGGGGGAAACTTGCAATGAGCAGTTCTTC
>-|few|TRBV6-5|TRBJ2-7
CASSYSSLPHEQYF
TGTGCCAGCAGTTACTCGTCATTGCCCCACGAGCAGTACTTC
>TRBD1|-|TRBV4-3|TRBJ2-5
CASSPGTVNSETQYF
TGCGCCAGCAGCCCCGGGACAGTTAACTCTGAGACCCAGTACTTC
>TRBD2|-|TRBV9|TRBJ2-1
CASSVVASGGRYNEQFF
TGTGCCAGCAGCGTAGTGGCTAGCGGGGGCCGTTACAATGAGCAGTTCTTC
>TRBD2|-|TRBV12-3/TRBV12-4|TRBJ2-5
CASGPSGLALETQYF
TGTGCCAGCGGCCCTTCGGGACTAGCACTTGAGACCCAGTACTTC